The sample holds a few counts of the clone carrying this T cell receptor (beta chain). The antigen is unknown. This entry comes from a study of CD4 T cells in relation to SARS-CoV-2 and coronaviruses. Clones were sequenced by immunoSEQ multiplex PCR, and TCRdb holds only the in-frame ones, with some missing. The table lists 15,000 to 20,000 clones, roughly 82% of them singletons, with around 31% in the top ten. Unexposed donor CD4+ T cells date from 2011-2018, before the COVID-19 pandemic. The cells were cultured for about ten days before CD4+ T cells were isolated. CDR1 and CDR2 (germline): KGHDR, SFDVKD. This CDR3 contains 13 residues. V lost 3 bases and J lost 8, with 11 bases in between.

This TCR was sampled from a human donor in good health. The sample consisted of CD4+ T cells from PBMCs, cultured in vitro. The rearrangement uses TRBV24-1 and TRBJ2-3; a possible D gene is TRBD2 (5 bases). DNA for the CDR3: TGTGCCACCAGTGATACGGGGATCGGTACGCAGTATTTT. Translation: CATSDTGIGTQYF.